The 14 T cell receptor beta chains below all came from one sample that was sequenced in a study of T cells in Graves' hyperthyroidism and ophthalmopathy. It was RNA transcripts that yielded the amplified TCR beta CDR3 regions. HTBI primers were the set used in a first-round RT-PCR of the TCR CDR3. One entry per CDR3 protein, called by TCRdb with MiXCR from the multiplex PCR reads. The repertoire holds hundreds of thousands of distinct CDR3 sequences, roughly 40% seen once, with 7.5% to 9.5% in the top ten. The sequenced sample consisted of blood. These receptor sequences come from a man between 18 and 35 years old with Graves' hyperthyroidism.

This sequence joins TRBV5-1 and TRBJ2-5; D unclear. The germline V gene has CDR1 SGHRS and CDR2 YFSETQ. The CDR3 extends over 14 amino acids. The V gene lost 1 base and the J gene lost 2 bases, with 9 bases spanning the gap. The CDR3 nucleotides are TGCGCCAGCAGCTTGCAGGAAAAGCAAGAGACCCAGTACTTC. Encoded protein: CASSLQEKQETQYF. Using reference TRBV5-1 and TRBJ2-5 for the parts outside the CDR3, the full variable domain is KAGVTQTPRYLIKTRGQQVTLSCSPISGHRSVSWYQQTPGQGLQFLFEYFSETQRNKGNFPGRFSGRQFSNSRSEMNVSTLELGDSALYLCASSLQEKQETQYFGPGTRLLVL.

J is TRBJ2-2 and V is TRBV19, with TRBD1 identical over 8 bases. The CDR3 consists of 17 residues. The V and J ends lost 6 bases and 4 bases, in that order; junction bases with no gene match: 13. Germline CDR1 LNHDA, CDR2 SQIVND (reference sequence). The CDR3 loop reads CASSPHPGTGFTGELFF. The CDR3, as DNA: TGTGCCAGTAGCCCTCACCCTGGGACAGGCTTCACCGGGGAGCTGTTTTTT.

The rearrangement links TRBV20-1 to TRBJ2-2; 11 bases match TRBD2. V lost 6 bases to trimming and J lost 3 bases; unmatched junction nucleotides: 6. Germline V CDR1 and CDR2: DFQATT, SNEGSKA (reference sequence). This CDR3 has 15 residues. The CDR3 loop is CSARGLAEDTGELFF. CDR3 sequence (DNA): TGCAGTGCCCGGGGACTAGCGGAGGACACCGGGGAGCTGTTTTTT.

This clonotype was counted ten times or more. J is TRBJ2-7 and V is TRBV15; D is possibly TRBD2 (6 bases). V lost 8 bases, J lost 1 base, and 15 bases lay in between. Per germline, CDR1 LNHNV and CDR2 YYDKDF (reference sequence). This CDR3 region has 14 residues. CDR3 DNA sequence: TGTGCCACCGGACCGGAGGGATCTTCCTACGAGCAGTACTTC. Residues: CATGPEGSSYEQYF.

The sample holds one count of this clonotype. The chain is built from TRBV7-3 and TRBJ2-7, with 8 bases matching TRBD2. This CDR3 region has 14 residues. V dropped 6 bases and J dropped 6; count of bases not matched to a gene: 10. Germline V gives CDR1 SGHTA, CDR2 FQGTGA. CDR3 in amino acids: CASRAAGEGGEQYF. DNA for the CDR3: TGTGCCAGCAGGGCAGCGGGAGAAGGTGGCGAGCAGTACTTC.

The chain couples TRBV25-1 to TRBJ2-7; D gene ambiguous. Trimming removed 8 bases from V and 6 bases from J, with 8 bases in between. The CDR3 runs to 10 residues. Germline V gives CDR1 MGHDK, CDR2 SYGVNS. The CDR3 nucleotides are TGTGCCAGCGGGCCGTGCGAGCAGTACTTC. Its translation is CASGPCEQYF.

In its sample, this clonotype was seen a few times. This chain joins TRBV7-2 and TRBJ1-5; possible D gene TRBD1, 6 bases. Germline V gene data show CDR1 as SGHTA and CDR2 as FQGNSA. Trimming pared 2 bases from V and 6 bases from J, leaving 17 bases between. The CDR3 is made up of 16 amino acids. As DNA, the CDR3 is TGTGCCAGCAGCTTATATGGGGGGCGCGGTGGTCAGCCCCAGCATTTT. It codes for CASSLYGGRGGQPQHF.

This clonotype was recorded only once. Germline and junction disagree at one end, which may indicate a read error. This chain uses TRBV5-1 with TRBJ1-1; D is uncertain. The germline CDR1 and CDR2 sequences are SGHRS and YFSETQ. This CDR3 has 13 amino acids. CDR3 DNA sequence: TGCGTCAGCAGCAGCGACCCGAACACTGAAGCTTTCTTT. As protein: CVSSSDPNTEAFF. The full variable domain, its missing parts supplied by reference TRBV5-1 and TRBJ1-1, is KAGVTQTPRYLIKTRGQQVTLSCSPISGHRSVSWYQQTPGQGLQFLFEYFSETQRNKGNFPGRFSGRQFSNSRSEMNVSTLELGDSALYLCVSSSDPNTEAFFGQGTRLTVV.

The CDR3 sequence is CASSQESGEAPLHF. CDR3 DNA sequence: TGTGCCAGCAGCCAAGAATCGGGGGAGGCACCCCTCCACTTT. The V and J genes are TRBV7-9 and TRBJ1-6; possibly TRBD1 for D (5 bases). V dropped 5 bases and J dropped 11 bases, with 16 bases sitting between them. Looked up from germline, CDR1 is SEHNR and CDR2 is FQNEAQ (reference sequence). This CDR3 is 14 amino acids long.

In its sample, this clonotype was seen a few times. The V call is TRBV7-2, the J call TRBJ1-4; D is possibly TRBD1 (6 bases). The CDR3 runs to 14 residues. Looked up from germline, CDR1 is SGHTA and CDR2 is FQGNSA. V was shortened by 4 bases and J by 8 bases, with 14 bases between the two germline ends. The chain's CDR3 is CASSSPGAGEKLFF. In DNA, the CDR3 is TGTGCCAGCAGCTCGCCAGGGGCCGGGGAAAAACTGTTTTTT.

The V and J genes are TRBV12-3 or TRBV12-4 and TRBJ2-7; D might be TRBD2 (5 bases). The V end lost 6 bases, the J end lost 6 bases, and 15 bases lay between the germline ends. This CDR3 is built from 13 residues. CDR3 residues: CASSPTVAGEQYF. CDR3 in DNA: TGTGCCAGCAGCCCAACTGTCGCGGGCGAGCAGTACTTC.

As regards this clonotype: A much larger clone differs from this one at a single base, so this may be a read error. The chain carries TRBV7-9 and TRBJ1-4; D gene uncertain. The CDR3 is made up of 15 amino acids. V gave up 0 bases and J gave up 8 bases, with 13 bases separating them. Germline loops: CDR1 SEHNR, CDR2 FQNEAQ (reference sequence). CDR3 nucleotides: TGTGCCAGCAGCTTAGCCTCCGGCAGCTCCGAAAAACTGTTTTTT. This codes for CASSLASGSSEKLFF.

The CDR3 DNA sequence: TGTGCCAGTAGTAATGGCCCGCCGGGACAGGGGAGGTCCGGGGCCAACGTCCTGACTTTC. Its translation: CASSNGPPGQGRSGANVLTF. The chain joins TRBV19 to TRBJ2-6, with 10 bases fitting TRBD1. V was clipped by 4 bases and J by 4 bases; unmatched bases: 16. Germline V lookup: CDR1 LNHDA, CDR2 SQIVND (reference sequence). The CDR3 sequence is 20 residues long.

The V and J genes are TRBV6-1 and TRBJ1-2; D uncertain. The CDR3 loop spans 13 amino acids. V lost 8 bases to trimming and J lost 8 bases, with 18 bases between them. Germline-derived CDR1 and CDR2 are MNHNS and SASEGT. The CDR3 here is CASRESRADGYTF. The CDR3 nucleotides are TGTGCCAGCCGGGAGAGCCGAGCGGACGGCTACACCTTC.